This paragraph covers one TCR beta chain sequence. The data stem from a study of PD-1 blockade in mismatch repair-deficient tumors. As for the study in general: Enrolled about 2013-2016, patients had progressing, pretreated mismatch repair-deficient cancers of approximately 13 types.

Data came from immunoSEQ multiplex PCR; TCRdb stores just in-frame clones and leaves some out. Here the sample spans under 150,000 clones, around nine tenths being singletons. Germline CDR1 reads MNHEY; CDR2 reads SMNVEV (reference sequence). The CDR3 is 14 residues long. Trimming shortened V by 0 bases and J by 4 bases, and 10 bases separated the two germline ends. The sample was peripheral blood, taken 72 weeks after starting pembrolizumab. V usage is TRBV27 and J usage is TRBJ2-7; D may match TRBD1 or TRBD2 (5 bases each). This clonotype was obtained from an adult with mismatch repair-deficient cancer. CDR3 residues: CASSLSGAGYEQYF. In nucleotides, the CDR3 is TGTGCCAGCAGTTTATCCGGGGCGGGTTACGAGCAGTACTTC.